These 31 T cell receptor beta chains share one sample of origin, sequenced in a study of CD8 T cells in Susac syndrome. An input of roughly 0.5 to 1 ug of RNA was subjected to reverse transcription using random hexamers. Each CDR3 protein gets one entry after TCRdb re-called the immunoSEQ multiplex PCR reads with MiXCR. This table has some 200,000 distinct CDR3 sequences, about 96% appearing once. Material: CD4+ T cells from PBMCs. These receptors all come from a human donor with multiple sclerosis.

The chain recombines TRBV12-3 or TRBV12-4 with TRBJ1-2, with D possibly TRBD1 on 6 matching bases. The CDR3 consists of 13 residues. V dropped 8 bases and J dropped 2 bases, with 12 bases sitting between them. The CDR3, as DNA: TGTGCCAGCGCCCAGGGGCCGAACTATGGCTACACCTTC. Translation: CASAQGPNYGYTF.

The chain has TRBV6-1 and TRBJ1-1; D perhaps matches TRBD1 (6 bases). Germline CDR1 reads MNHNS; CDR2 reads SASEGT. The CDR3 contains 13 residues. V was clipped by 4 bases and J by 4 bases, with 10 bases between them. The CDR3 reads CASSVEGGTEAFF. The CDR3 DNA reads TGTGCCAGCAGTGTGGAGGGGGGCACTGAAGCTTTCTTT.

The genes are TRBV20-1 and TRBJ2-3; 13 bases are shared with TRBD2. CDR1 and CDR2 from the germline V gene are DFQATT and SNEGSKA (reference sequence). The V and J ends lost 4 bases and 7 bases, in that order; junction bases with no gene match: 8. The CDR3 totals 15 residues. The CDR3 nucleotides are TGCAGTGCTACGCAACTAGCGGGGGGGCCATATACGCAGTATTTT. This gives the protein CSATQLAGGPYTQYF.

This rearrangement joins TRBV19 to TRBJ2-5; 8 bases match TRBD1. The CDR3 runs 14 residues. The V and J ends lost 6 bases and 3 bases, in that order; junction bases with no gene match: 6. CDR1 and CDR2 from the germline V gene are LNHDA and SQIVND (reference sequence). The CDR3 sequence is CASSPGTGEETQYF. The CDR3, as DNA: TGTGCCAGTAGCCCCGGGACAGGAGAAGAGACCCAGTACTTC.

Of note for this clonotype: At one boundary the junction diverges from the germline segment, which might be a read error. This sequence joins TRBV4-1 and TRBJ1-2, with D maybe TRBD1 (6 bases). The length of the CDR3 is 14 residues. Germline V gene data show CDR1 as MGHRA and CDR2 as YSYEKL. CDR3 sequence: CVSSQGDTPHGYTF. In nucleotides, the CDR3 is TGCGTCAGCAGCCAAGGGGACACACCTCATGGCTACACCTTC.

V gene TRBV30 combines with J gene TRBJ1-1, with D possibly being TRBD1 (5 bases). Between the trimmed V and J ends, which lost 4 bases and 6 bases, there was a span of 9 bases. This CDR3 contains 11 residues. Germline values: CDR1 GTSNPN, CDR2 SVGIG (reference sequence). The CDR3 coding sequence is TGTGCCTGGAAGTGGGGCCCTGAAGCTTTCTTT. This encodes CAWKWGPEAFF. Full variable domain (outside the CDR3, taken from reference TRBV30 and TRBJ1-1): SQTIHQWPATLVQPVGSPLSLECTVEGTSNPNLYWYRQAAGRGLQLLFYSVGIGQISSEVPQNLSASRPQDRQFILSSKKLLLSDSGFYLCAWKWGPEAFFGQGTRLTVV.

V usage is TRBV20-1 and J usage is TRBJ2-5; the match to TRBD1 covers 7 bases. With V trimmed by 4 bases and J by 2 bases, 4 bases remained unmatched. The germline gives CDR1 DFQATT, CDR2 SNEGSKA (reference sequence). CDR3 size: 13 residues. As DNA, the CDR3 is TGCAGTGCTACGAACAGGGGTCAAGAGACCCAGTACTTC. Residues: CSATNRGQETQYF.

This sequence joins TRBV3-1 and TRBJ2-7, with TRBD2 as a possible D gene (5 bases). CDR1 and CDR2 (germline): LGHDT, YNNKEL (reference sequence). The V and J ends lost 4 bases and 7 bases respectively, with 17 bases between them. CDR3 length equals 14 residues. CDR3 bases: TGTGCCAGCAGCCCTTATACGGCGGGCGCTGAGCAGTACTTC. Encoded protein: CASSPYTAGAEQYF.

The chain combines TRBV12-3 or TRBV12-4 with TRBJ2-5; D uncertain. V lost 5 bases to trimming and J lost 7 bases, with 8 bases between them. CDR3 length: 11 amino acids. CDR3 amino acids: CASSREGTQYF. The CDR3 DNA reads TGTGCCAGCAGTAGAGAAGGGACCCAGTACTTC.

The V and J genes are TRBV29-1 and TRBJ2-3; D is unresolved. V lost 4 bases and J lost 3, with 11 bases in between. Germline lookup yields CDR1 SQVTM and CDR2 ANQGSEA. The CDR3 runs to 13 residues. CDR3 protein: CSVAATMTDTQYF. CDR3 DNA: TGCAGCGTTGCCGCGACCATGACAGATACGCAGTATTTT.

This chain connects TRBV3-1 to TRBJ2-3; 10 bases align to TRBD2. CDR3 length: 16 amino acids. Unmatched junction bases numbered 4, after V lost 0 bases and J lost 4 bases. CDR1 is LGHDT and CDR2 is YNNKEL in the germline V gene (reference sequence). CDR3 nucleotide sequence: TGTGCCAGCAGCCAAGAGAGACTAGCGGGTGCAGATACGCAGTATTTT. Translated: CASSQERLAGADTQYF.

This chain links TRBV7-9 with TRBJ1-2; 7 nucleotides line up with TRBD1. Germline lookup yields CDR1 SEHNR and CDR2 FQNEAQ (reference sequence). Germline trimming cut 5 bases from V and 9 bases from J; bases unmatched to any gene: 9. The CDR3 is 13 residues long. The CDR3 is CASSPEQGYSYTF. CDR3 nucleotides: TGTGCCAGCAGCCCAGAACAGGGGTATAGCTACACCTTC.

The chain is built from TRBV4-1 and TRBJ1-1; unclear D gene. The V gene's germline CDR1 is MGHRA and CDR2 YSYEKL. This CDR3 region has 17 residues. Trimming took off 7 bases at V and 0 bases at J, with 21 bases between the two ends. The DNA of the CDR3 is TGCGCCAGCACCTCCTCCCTCAGTTTAACCGTGAACACTGAAGCTTTCTTT. This codes for CASTSSLSLTVNTEAFF.

The chain is built from TRBV2 and TRBJ2-5; a possible D gene is TRBD2 (6 bases). Germline lookup yields CDR1 SNHLY and CDR2 FYNNEI. Trimming pared 6 bases from V and 1 base from J, leaving 15 bases between. This CDR3 has 15 amino acids. CDR3 sequence: CASSRQLASQETQYF. CDR3 DNA: TGTGCCAGCAGCCGACAACTAGCTTCCCAAGAGACCCAGTACTTC.

The genes are TRBV20-1 and TRBJ2-1; D may be TRBD1 (6 bases). The CDR3 spans 12 residues. Trimming stripped 1 base from V and 10 bases from J, with 11 bases between. Germline-derived CDR1 and CDR2 are DFQATT and SNEGSKA (reference sequence). CDR3 protein: CSARGWGREQFF. DNA of the CDR3: TGCAGTGCTAGAGGCTGGGGGCGCGAGCAGTTCTTC.

As concerns this clonotype: The junction does not match germline at one end; this may be a read error. This chain links TRBV12-3 or TRBV12-4 with TRBJ1-5; D possibly corresponds to TRBD1 (5 bases). This CDR3 comprises 13 residues. The CDR3 DNA reads as TGTGCCAGCAGTTTGGGGGTGGCTCAGCCCCAGCTTTTT. Translation: CASSLGVAQPQLF.

The rearrangement joins TRBV20-1 to TRBJ2-1; no clear D gene. The CDR3 loop spans 16 amino acids. Trimming removed 3 bases at V and 0 bases at J, with 15 bases between. CDR1 and CDR2 from the germline V gene are DFQATT and SNEGSKA (reference sequence). The CDR3 DNA reads as TGCAGTGCTAGTCGGTCCCCGAGGACCTCCTACAATGAGCAGTTCTTC. Encoded protein: CSASRSPRTSYNEQFF.

The gene calls are TRBV6-5 and TRBJ2-3; tentative D call: TRBD2 (6 bases). The V gene lost 6 bases and the J gene lost 2 bases, with 9 bases spanning the gap. The germline V gene has CDR1 MNHEY and CDR2 SVGAGI. The CDR3 is made up of 13 amino acids. The CDR3 bases are TGTGCCAGCAGGAGGGACTCCACAGATACGCAGTATTTT. Translation gives CASRRDSTDTQYF.

V is TRBV30 and J is TRBJ1-5, with D perhaps TRBD1 (6 bases). V was clipped by 2 bases and J by 4 bases, with 15 bases between them. Germline lookup yields CDR1 GTSNPN and CDR2 SVGIG (reference sequence). The length of the CDR3 is 15 residues. CDR3 sequence (DNA): TGTGCCTGGAGTAAGGTGGGCACAGGGAATCAGCCCCAGCATTTT. It codes for CAWSKVGTGNQPQHF.

This rearrangement joins TRBV3-1 to TRBJ2-7, with TRBD1 matching 8 bases. This CDR3 has 16 amino acids. The V gene end was trimmed by 3 bases and the J gene end by 0 bases; junction bases not matched to a gene: 7. Germline V gene sequence: CDR1 LGHDT, CDR2 YNNKEL (reference sequence). This CDR3 reads CASSHAGTGSSYEQYF. CDR3 in DNA: TGTGCCAGCAGCCATGCCGGGACAGGAAGCTCCTACGAGCAGTACTTC.

V and J are TRBV5-4 and TRBJ2-3; TRBD1 is a possible D gene (6 bases). This CDR3 has 14 amino acids. CDR1 is SGHNT and CDR2 is YYREEE in the germline V gene (reference sequence). V dropped 6 bases and J dropped 0 bases, with 11 bases sitting between them. The CDR3 nucleotides are TGTGCCAGCACCGGGACACCTAGCACAGATACGCAGTATTTT. Its protein is CASTGTPSTDTQYF. Drawing the rest from reference TRBV5-4 and TRBJ2-3, the complete variable domain is ETGVTQSPTHLIKTRGQQVTLRCSSQSGHNTVSWYQQALGQGPQFIFQYYREEENGRGNFPPRFSGLQFPNYSSELNVNALELDDSALYLCASTGTPSTDTQYFGPGTRLTVL.

V is TRBV11-2 and J is TRBJ2-5; D is uncertain. The CDR3 consists of 13 residues. The V gene lost 2 bases and the J gene lost 5 bases, with 9 bases spanning the gap. Germline loops: CDR1 SGHAT, CDR2 FQNNGV. The CDR3 loop reads CASSLQPHETQYF. The CDR3 nucleotides read TGTGCCAGCAGCTTACAGCCCCACGAGACCCAGTACTTC. Based on the CDR3 plus reference TRBV11-2 and TRBJ2-5, the full variable domain is EAGVAQSPRYKIIEKRQSVAFWCNPISGHATLYWYQQILGQGPKLLIQFQNNGVVDDSQLPKDRFSAERLKGVDSTLKIQPAKLEDSAVYLCASSLQPHETQYFGPGTRLLVL.

The chain joins TRBV29-1 to TRBJ2-2; a possible D gene is TRBD1 (6 bases). Trimming removed 5 bases at V and 7 bases at J, with 14 bases between. The germline V gene encodes CDR1 SQVTM and CDR2 ANQGSEA. This CDR3 spans 13 amino acids. CDR3 residues: CSVSGQRNGELFF. CDR3 in DNA: TGCAGCGTTAGCGGACAGCGCAACGGGGAGCTGTTTTTT.

The chain employs TRBV4-1 and TRBJ2-7; D might be TRBD2 (5 bases). The germline V gene encodes CDR1 MGHRA and CDR2 YSYEKL. This CDR3 region has 14 residues. The V end lost 4 bases, the J end lost 5 bases, and 15 bases lay between the germline ends. The CDR3 reads CASSPRGSVNEQYF. The CDR3 nucleotides are TGCGCCAGCAGCCCTAGAGGGAGCGTCAACGAGCAGTACTTC.

The chain is built from TRBV20-1 and TRBJ2-3; tentatively, D is TRBD2 (5 bases). Per germline, CDR1 DFQATT and CDR2 SNEGSKA (reference sequence). The CDR3 runs 14 residues. Trimming shortened V by 5 bases and J by 2 bases, and 14 bases separated the two germline ends. The CDR3 sequence: CSAYTGIPTDTQYF. In DNA, the CDR3 is TGCAGTGCTTACACCGGGATCCCCACAGATACGCAGTATTTT.

The rearrangement joins TRBV18 to TRBJ2-7; D is perhaps TRBD1 or TRBD2 (5 bases each). This CDR3 comprises 16 residues. The ends were cut back, 0 bases at V and 1 base at J, with 13 bases in the middle. From germline, CDR1 is KGHSH and CDR2 LQKENI. The CDR3 sequence: CASSPPVWDDSYEQYF. The CDR3 DNA sequence: TGTGCCAGCTCACCACCGGTTTGGGACGATTCCTACGAGCAGTACTTC. Supplemented by reference TRBV18 and TRBJ2-7, the full variable domain reads NAGVMQNPRHLVRRRGQEARLRCSPMKGHSHVYWYRQLPEEGLKFMVYLQKENIIDESGMPKERFSAEFPKEGPSILRIQQVVRGDSAAYFCASSPPVWDDSYEQYFGPGTRLTVT.

The chain joins TRBV5-4 to TRBJ1-1; D is uncertain. Germline values: CDR1 SGHNT, CDR2 YYREEE (reference sequence). The CDR3 has 11 amino acids. V shed 0 bases and J shed 7 bases, with 4 bases lying between them. CDR3: CASSLAGEAFF. As DNA, the CDR3 is TGTGCCAGCAGCTTGGCTGGTGAAGCTTTCTTT.

The chain is built from TRBV6-2 or TRBV6-3 and TRBJ2-7; a weak D match, TRBD1 (6 bases). There are 14 residues in the CDR3. V lost 3 bases and J 3 bases, leaving 12 bases between the germline ends. Looked up from germline, CDR1 is MNHEY and CDR2 is SVGEGT. The CDR3 sequence is CASSYITGSYEQYF. In DNA form, the CDR3 reads TGTGCCAGCAGTTATATAACAGGGAGCTACGAGCAGTACTTC.

This sequence joins TRBV2 and TRBJ2-3; 9 nucleotides align to TRBD1. The CDR3 is made up of 15 amino acids. Germline V gene sequence: CDR1 SNHLY, CDR2 FYNNEI. With 6 bases clipped from V and 1 base from J, the junction kept 5 bases outside the gene matches. CDR3 DNA sequence: TGTGCCAGCAGATGGACAGGGGTGGGCACAGATACGCAGTATTTT. It yields the protein CASRWTGVGTDTQYF. Complete variable domain (other parts from reference TRBV2 and TRBJ2-3): EPEVTQTPSHQVTQMGQEVILRCVPISNHLYFYWYRQILGQKVEFLVSFYNNEISEKSEIFDDQFSVERPDGSNFTLKIRSTKLEDSAMYFCASRWTGVGTDTQYFGPGTRLTVL.

The chain joins TRBV7-9 to TRBJ1-2, with D possibly TRBD1 on 5 matching bases. The germline gives CDR1 SEHNR, CDR2 FQNEAQ (reference sequence). The CDR3 totals 16 residues. V was shortened by 0 bases and J by 4 bases, with 15 bases between the two germline ends. CDR3: CASSLARGPLGYGYTF. In nucleotides, the CDR3 is TGTGCCAGCAGCTTAGCCCGGGGCCCACTAGGCTATGGCTACACCTTC.

The V and J genes are TRBV7-9 and TRBJ2-3; tentatively, D is TRBD2 (6 bases). The germline V and J ends were trimmed by 5 bases and 7 bases, with 13 bases remaining between them. The CDR3 loop spans 13 amino acids. CDR1 and CDR2 from the germline V gene are SEHNR and FQNEAQ (reference sequence). CDR3 DNA: TGTGCCAGCAGCCCAATTAGCGGTCATACGCAGTATTTT. Translation: CASSPISGHTQYF.